These 21 T cell receptor beta chains were sequenced from one sample in a study of blood T cell repertoires in COVID-19. Profiled with immunoSEQ multiplex PCR; TCRdb holds only in-frame clones, not every one. The sample lists 100,000 to 120,000 clones; more than 65% were seen once. The sequencing input was peripheral blood. Receptor source: a man in his fifties or sixties with acute or convalescent COVID-19.

J is TRBJ1-1 and V is TRBV28; TRBD1 is a possible D gene (6 bases). This CDR3 is built from 16 residues. From germline, CDR1 is MDHEN and CDR2 SYDVKM. V was shortened by 5 bases and J by 1 base, with 17 bases between the two germline ends. CDR3: CASSGQTYWENTEAFF. The CDR3 nucleotides are TGTGCCAGCAGTGGACAGACGTATTGGGAGAACACTGAAGCTTTCTTT.

The chain combines TRBV29-1 with TRBJ1-3; possibly TRBD1 for D (6 bases). This CDR3 spans 12 amino acids. Trimming pared 4 bases from V and 8 bases from J, leaving 12 bases between. Germline values: CDR1 SQVTM, CDR2 ANQGSEA. As DNA, the CDR3 is TGCAGCGTTGTCGGGACATTCGACACCATATATTTT. It codes for CSVVGTFDTIYF.

This chain links TRBV5-4 with TRBJ1-5; D is perhaps TRBD1 (6 bases). The length of the CDR3 is 14 residues. Germline V CDR1 and CDR2: SGHNT, YYREEE (reference sequence). V was clipped by 5 bases and J by 7 bases, with 16 bases between them. CDR3 bases: TGTGCCAGCAGTAAGGGGGGGGGCGGACAGCCCCAGCATTTT. It codes for CASSKGGGGQPQHF.

This rearrangement joins TRBV28 to TRBJ2-7, with D maybe TRBD1 (7 bases). Trimming left V 3 bases short and J 1 base short, with 22 bases between. Germline values: CDR1 MDHEN, CDR2 SYDVKM. This CDR3 is built from 18 residues. CDR3 residues: CASSFPIKEGATSYEQYF. CDR3 DNA: TGTGCCAGCAGTTTCCCCATCAAGGAGGGGGCCACGTCCTACGAGCAGTACTTC.

The rearrangement links TRBV28 to TRBJ2-3, with D unresolved. Germline CDR1 and CDR2: MDHEN and SYDVKM. The CDR3 is 12 residues long. V lost 8 bases and J 5 bases, leaving 11 bases between the germline ends. The DNA for the CDR3 is TGTGCCAGCTGCACAACAAGAGATACGCAGTATTTT. This translates into CASCTTRDTQYF.

This chain joins TRBV19 and TRBJ2-4, with D possibly matching TRBD2 (5 bases). Trimming shortened V by 6 bases and J by 8 bases, and 20 bases separated the two germline ends. Germline CDR1 reads LNHDA; CDR2 reads SQIVND (reference sequence). CDR3 length equals 15 residues. The CDR3 nucleotides read TGTGCCAGTAGATCGCTTCTAGGCATCGGGGACATTCAGTACTTC. Its translation is CASRSLLGIGDIQYF.

The genes are TRBV6-5 and TRBJ2-1; TRBD1 matches 11 bases. Germline CDR1 and CDR2: MNHEY and SVGAGI. CDR3 size: 15 residues. After removal of 2 bases from V and 9 bases from J, the junction contained 6 bases not matched to a gene. CDR3 sequence reads: CASSYLGQGASEQFF. Here the CDR3 DNA reads TGTGCCAGCAGTTACCTTGGACAGGGGGCTAGTGAGCAGTTCTTC.

This rearrangement joins TRBV19 to TRBJ2-4; 8 bases align to TRBD2. V shed 3 bases, J shed 0 bases, and the junction held 4 bases outside the gene matches. The length of the CDR3 is 16 residues. Germline V CDR1 and CDR2: LNHDA, SQIVND (reference sequence). The CDR3 protein is CASSMRGALAKNIQYF. The CDR3 DNA follows: TGTGCCAGTAGTATGCGGGGGGCACTAGCCAAAAACATTCAGTACTTC.

The chain uses TRBV7-3 and TRBJ1-2; the D is unclear. Trimming shortened V by 5 bases and J by 5 bases, and 18 bases separated the two germline ends. Germline loops: CDR1 SGHTA, CDR2 FQGTGA. The CDR3 contains 15 residues. The CDR3 spells CASSQSGDPVYGYTF. The CDR3 DNA reads TGTGCCAGCAGCCAATCGGGAGATCCTGTGTATGGCTACACCTTC.

This clone has only one observation. This chain uses TRBV19 with TRBJ2-6; tentatively, D is TRBD1 (5 bases). Per germline, CDR1 LNHDA and CDR2 SQIVND (reference sequence). This CDR3 comprises 14 residues. Trimming removed 5 bases from V and 3 bases from J, with 8 bases in between. The CDR3 loop reads CASSSGNGANVLTF. DNA for the CDR3: TGTGCCAGTAGTTCAGGGAATGGGGCCAACGTCCTGACTTTC.

The V and J genes are TRBV11-2 and TRBJ2-7; TRBD2 matches at 10 bases. The germline V gene has CDR1 SGHAT and CDR2 FQNNGV. The CDR3 is made up of 15 amino acids. Trimming at V came to 5 bases and at J to 7 bases, leaving 11 bases not matched to a gene. This CDR3 reads CASSLGTSDLREQYV. CDR3 in DNA: TGTGCCAGCAGCCTAGGGACTAGCGACCTCAGGGAGCAGTACGTC.

Many counts were recorded for this clone. The chain combines TRBV5-1 with TRBJ2-7; D perhaps matches TRBD1 (7 bases). Looked up from germline, CDR1 is SGHRS and CDR2 is YFSETQ. The CDR3 has 14 amino acids. Trimming pared 4 bases from V and 6 bases from J, leaving 17 bases between. The CDR3 coding sequence is TGCGCCAGCAGCATCTCGACAGGGACTCGCGAGCAGTACGTC. Its protein is CASSISTGTREQYV.

The V gene is TRBV5-6, the J gene TRBJ2-7, with D perhaps matching TRBD1 (8 bases). Germline loops: CDR1 SGHDT, CDR2 YYEEEE. The CDR3 consists of 15 residues. V lost 4 bases and J lost 2, with 16 bases in between. CDR3 nucleotides: TGTGCCAGCAGCACAGACAGGGGAGGGACCTACGAGCAGTACTTC. Translation: CASSTDRGGTYEQYF.

The chain carries TRBV5-6 and TRBJ1-5, with a weak D call TRBD1 (5 bases). The CDR3 contains 16 residues. Per the germline V gene, CDR1 is SGHDT and CDR2 is YYEEEE. Trimming left V 0 bases short and J 2 bases short, with 12 bases between. The CDR3 reads CASSLGGDLGNQPQHF. CDR3 nucleotide sequence: TGTGCCAGCAGCTTGGGCGGGGACCTCGGCAATCAGCCCCAGCATTTT.

The chain combines TRBV20-1 with TRBJ2-3, with D possibly being TRBD2 (5 bases). Trimming took 4 bases from V and 4 from J, leaving 6 bases between them. Germline CDR1 DFQATT, CDR2 SNEGSKA (reference sequence). The CDR3 length is 11 residues. The DNA of the CDR3 is TGCAGTGCTACGGGATCAGATACGCAGTATTTT. Protein sequence: CSATGSDTQYF.

The chain links TRBV6-5 to TRBJ1-2; D not certain. The length of the CDR3 is 13 residues. Trimming pared 4 bases from V and 7 bases from J, leaving 13 bases between. Germline CDR1 reads MNHEY; CDR2 reads SVGAGI. The CDR3 sequence: CASSSLARGGYTF. The CDR3 nucleotides read TGTGCCAGCAGTTCGCTGGCCCGGGGTGGCTACACCTTC.

The genes are TRBV5-1 and TRBJ1-1; D not certain. Germline V CDR1 and CDR2: SGHRS, YFSETQ. V shed 0 bases and J shed 2 bases, with 8 bases lying between them. The CDR3 contains 14 residues. CDR3 region: CASSLEAANTEAFF. In DNA, the CDR3 is TGCGCCAGCAGCTTGGAGGCGGCAAACACTGAAGCTTTCTTT.

This sequence joins TRBV28 and TRBJ1-6, with a possible D match to TRBD1 (6 bases). CDR1 and CDR2 (germline): MDHEN, SYDVKM. V was pared by 5 bases and J by 7 bases, with 15 bases between. The length of the CDR3 is 15 residues. Here the CDR3 DNA reads TGTGCCAGCAGTCCCCTAGGACAGAAGAATTCACCCCTCCACTTT. The encoded protein is CASSPLGQKNSPLHF.

This clone was detected once. V gene TRBV19 combines with J gene TRBJ2-6; tentative D call: TRBD2 (7 bases). This CDR3 has 19 amino acids. Germline CDR1 is LNHDA and CDR2 is SQIVND (reference sequence). V lost 7 bases and J lost 1, with 23 bases in between. CDR3 DNA sequence: TGTGCCAGTACCAAAGGGGGGGGACCAGCTAGGTCTGGGGCCAACGTCCTGACTTTC. Translated: CASTKGGGPARSGANVLTF.

The V call is TRBV28, the J call TRBJ1-6, with 10 bases that match TRBD1. From germline, CDR1 is MDHEN and CDR2 SYDVKM. The CDR3 sequence is 14 residues long. The J segment lost 8 bases and the V segment lost 5 bases, leaving 3 bases of the junction unmatched. CDR3 sequence reads: CASSGGTGDSPLHF. The CDR3 DNA is TGTGCCAGCAGTGGGGGGACAGGGGATTCACCCCTCCACTTT.

The CDR3 spells CAISSGVGTDTQYF. In DNA, the CDR3 is TGTGCCATCAGTAGCGGGGTAGGCACAGATACGCAGTATTTT. This sequence joins TRBV10-3 and TRBJ2-3, with TRBD2 matching 7 bases. The CDR3 spans 14 residues. Germline lookup yields CDR1 ENHRY and CDR2 SYGVKD. Trimming removed 5 bases from V and 1 base from J; junction bases left unmatched: 3.